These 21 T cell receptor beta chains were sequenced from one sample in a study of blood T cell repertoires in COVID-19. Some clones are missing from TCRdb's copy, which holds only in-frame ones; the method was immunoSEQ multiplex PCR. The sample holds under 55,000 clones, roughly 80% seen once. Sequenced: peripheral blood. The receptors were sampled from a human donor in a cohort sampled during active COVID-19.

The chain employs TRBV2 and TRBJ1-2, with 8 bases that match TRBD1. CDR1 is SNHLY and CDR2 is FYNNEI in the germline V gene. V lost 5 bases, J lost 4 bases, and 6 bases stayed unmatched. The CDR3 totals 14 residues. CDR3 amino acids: CASSPFGQGYGYTF. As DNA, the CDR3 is TGTGCCAGCAGTCCCTTCGGACAGGGCTATGGCTACACCTTC.

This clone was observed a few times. For the CDR3, the DNA is TGTGCCAGCAGCATGTCGACTAGCGGGAGGGGCGAGCAGTACTTC. Translation gives CASSMSTSGRGEQYF. The chain joins TRBV11-2 to TRBJ2-7; TRBD2 matches at 14 bases. V shed 5 bases and J 6 bases; nucleotides not matched to a gene: 6. This CDR3 contains 15 residues. Per the germline V gene, CDR1 is SGHAT and CDR2 is FQNNGV.

The CDR3 sequence is CASKGVATNEKLFF. CDR3 coding DNA: TGTGCCAGTAAAGGAGTTGCAACTAATGAAAAACTGTTTTTT. V usage is TRBV19 and J usage is TRBJ1-4, with D unclear. The CDR3 sequence is 14 residues long. Germline V gene sequence: CDR1 LNHDA, CDR2 SQIVND (reference sequence). Deletions cut 7 bases from V and 0 bases from J, with 9 bases between.

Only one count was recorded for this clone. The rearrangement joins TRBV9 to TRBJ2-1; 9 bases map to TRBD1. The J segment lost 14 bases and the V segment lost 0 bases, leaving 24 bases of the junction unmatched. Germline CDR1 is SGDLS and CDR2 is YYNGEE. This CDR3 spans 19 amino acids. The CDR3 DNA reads TGTGCCAGCAGCGTAGGTGGACAGGGGAATTACAGAGTTGCGGGACAGAAGTTCTTC. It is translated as CASSVGGQGNYRVAGQKFF.

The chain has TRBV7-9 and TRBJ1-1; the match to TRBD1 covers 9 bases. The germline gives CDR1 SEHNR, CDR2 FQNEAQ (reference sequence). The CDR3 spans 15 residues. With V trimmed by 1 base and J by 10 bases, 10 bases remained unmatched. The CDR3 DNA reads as TGTGCCAGCAGCTTAGGACAGGGGGTTTCCCTGCGAGCTTTCTTT. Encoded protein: CASSLGQGVSLRAFF.

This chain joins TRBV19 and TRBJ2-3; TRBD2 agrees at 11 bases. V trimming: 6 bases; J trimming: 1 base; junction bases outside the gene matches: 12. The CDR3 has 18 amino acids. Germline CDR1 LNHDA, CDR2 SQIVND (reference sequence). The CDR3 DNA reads TGTGCCAGTAGCCGCGAGGGACTAGCGGTAATCGGCACAGATACGCAGTATTTT. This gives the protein CASSREGLAVIGTDTQYF.

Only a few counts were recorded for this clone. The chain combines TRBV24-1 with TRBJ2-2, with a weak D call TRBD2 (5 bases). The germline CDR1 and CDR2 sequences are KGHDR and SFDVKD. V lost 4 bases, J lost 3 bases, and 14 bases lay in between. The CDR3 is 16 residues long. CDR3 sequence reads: CATSDPGLPDTGELFF. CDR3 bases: TGTGCCACCAGTGACCCGGGATTACCGGACACCGGGGAGCTGTTTTTT.

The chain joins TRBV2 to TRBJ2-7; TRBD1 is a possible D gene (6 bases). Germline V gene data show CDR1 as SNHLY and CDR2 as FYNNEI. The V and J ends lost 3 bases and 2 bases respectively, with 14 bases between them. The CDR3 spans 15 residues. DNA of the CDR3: TGTGCCAGCAGTGACCCCAGGGGCTTCCCCTACGAGCAGTACTTC. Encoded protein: CASSDPRGFPYEQYF. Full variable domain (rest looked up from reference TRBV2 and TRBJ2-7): EPEVTQTPSHQVTQMGQEVILRCVPISNHLYFYWYRQILGQKVEFLVSFYNNEISEKSEIFDDQFSVERPDGSNFTLKIRSTKLEDSAMYFCASSDPRGFPYEQYFGPGTRLTVT.

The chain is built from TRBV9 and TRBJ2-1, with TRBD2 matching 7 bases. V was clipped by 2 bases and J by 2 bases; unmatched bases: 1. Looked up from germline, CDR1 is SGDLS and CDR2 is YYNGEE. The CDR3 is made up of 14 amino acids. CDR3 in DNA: TGTGCCAGCAGCGTTGCGGGAGCCTACAATGAGCAGTTCTTC. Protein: CASSVAGAYNEQFF.

The CDR3 nucleotides are TGTGCCAGCAGCCTCCTGACAGGGGGAGGCACAGATACGCAGTATTTT. Translating it yields CASSLLTGGGTDTQYF. The rearrangement uses TRBV7-9 and TRBJ2-3; 9 nucleotides line up with TRBD1. J gave up 1 base and V 5 bases, and 7 bases lay outside the gene matches. This CDR3 has 16 amino acids. Germline V gene data show CDR1 as SEHNR and CDR2 as FQNEAQ (reference sequence).

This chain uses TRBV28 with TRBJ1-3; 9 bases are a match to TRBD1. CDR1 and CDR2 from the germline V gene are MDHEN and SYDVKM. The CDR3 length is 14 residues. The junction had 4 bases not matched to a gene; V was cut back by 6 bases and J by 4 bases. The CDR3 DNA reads TGTGCCAGCAGCCCCGGGACAGGGGGAAACACCATATATTTT. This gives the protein CASSPGTGGNTIYF.

CDR3 loop: CASSLRLAGVKETQYF. In nucleotides, the CDR3 is TGTGCCAGTAGTCTCCGACTAGCGGGAGTAAAAGAGACCCAGTACTTC. V is TRBV19 and J is TRBJ2-5, with 12 bases aligning to TRBD2. The ends lost 5 bases at V and 3 bases at J; junction bases unmatched: 7. Germline assignment: CDR1 LNHDA and CDR2 SQIVND (reference sequence). CDR3 length: 16 amino acids.

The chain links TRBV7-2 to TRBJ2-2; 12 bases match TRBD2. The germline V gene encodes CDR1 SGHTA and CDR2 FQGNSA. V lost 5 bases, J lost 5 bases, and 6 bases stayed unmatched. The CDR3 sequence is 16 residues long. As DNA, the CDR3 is TGTGCCAGCAGCCCAACTAGCGGGAGGACTACCGGGGAGCTGTTTTTT. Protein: CASSPTSGRTTGELFF.

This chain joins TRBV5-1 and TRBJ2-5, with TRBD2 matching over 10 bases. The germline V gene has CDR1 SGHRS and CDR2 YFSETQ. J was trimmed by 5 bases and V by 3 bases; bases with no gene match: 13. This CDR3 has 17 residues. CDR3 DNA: TGCGCCAGCAGCTCCCAGCCTTCTAGCGGGAGCGGGGAGACCCAGTACTTC. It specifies CASSSQPSSGSGETQYF.

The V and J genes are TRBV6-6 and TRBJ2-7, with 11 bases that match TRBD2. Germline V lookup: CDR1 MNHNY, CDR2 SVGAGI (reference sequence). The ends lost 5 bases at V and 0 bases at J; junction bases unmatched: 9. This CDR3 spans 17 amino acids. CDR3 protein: CASSLMLAGGISYEQYF. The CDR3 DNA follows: TGTGCCAGCAGTCTAATGCTAGCGGGAGGAATCTCCTACGAGCAGTACTTC.

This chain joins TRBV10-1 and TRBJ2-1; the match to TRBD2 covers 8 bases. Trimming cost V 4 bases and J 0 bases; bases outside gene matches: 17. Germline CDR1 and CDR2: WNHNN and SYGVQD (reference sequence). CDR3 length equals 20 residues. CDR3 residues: CASSGEGPGLAARSYNEQFF. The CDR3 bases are TGCGCCAGCAGTGGTGAGGGGCCCGGACTAGCCGCCCGCTCCTACAATGAGCAGTTCTTC.

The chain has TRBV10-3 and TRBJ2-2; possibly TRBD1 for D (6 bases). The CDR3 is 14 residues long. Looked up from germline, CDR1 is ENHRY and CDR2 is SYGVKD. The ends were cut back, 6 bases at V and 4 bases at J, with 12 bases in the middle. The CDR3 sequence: CAIRPEQGTGELFF. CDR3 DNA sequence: TGTGCCATCAGGCCGGAACAGGGCACCGGGGAGCTGTTTTTT.

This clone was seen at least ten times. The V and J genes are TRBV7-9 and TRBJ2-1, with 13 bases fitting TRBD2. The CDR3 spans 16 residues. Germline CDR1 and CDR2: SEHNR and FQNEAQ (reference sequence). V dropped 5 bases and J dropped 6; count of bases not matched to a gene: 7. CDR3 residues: CASSHARTSGSNEQFF. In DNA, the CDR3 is TGTGCCAGCAGCCACGCCAGGACTAGCGGGAGCAATGAGCAGTTCTTC. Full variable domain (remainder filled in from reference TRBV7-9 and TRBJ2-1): DTGVSQNPRHKITKRGQNVTFRCDPISEHNRLYWYRQTLGQGPEFLTYFQNEAQLEKSRLLSDRFSAERPKGSFSTLEIQRTEQGDSAMYLCASSHARTSGSNEQFFGPGTRLTVL.

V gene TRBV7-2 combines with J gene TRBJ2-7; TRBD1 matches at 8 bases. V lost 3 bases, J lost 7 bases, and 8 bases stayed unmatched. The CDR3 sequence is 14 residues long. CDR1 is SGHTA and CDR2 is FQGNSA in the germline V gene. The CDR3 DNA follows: TGTGCCAGCAGCTTCGGACAGGGCGGGGAGGAGCAGTACTTC. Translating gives CASSFGQGGEEQYF.

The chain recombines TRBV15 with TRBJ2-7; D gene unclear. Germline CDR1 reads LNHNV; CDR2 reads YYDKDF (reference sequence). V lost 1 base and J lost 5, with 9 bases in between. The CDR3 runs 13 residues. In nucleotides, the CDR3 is TGTGCCACCAGCAGAGGAGTTTCGGACGAGCAGTACTTC. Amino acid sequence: CATSRGVSDEQYF.

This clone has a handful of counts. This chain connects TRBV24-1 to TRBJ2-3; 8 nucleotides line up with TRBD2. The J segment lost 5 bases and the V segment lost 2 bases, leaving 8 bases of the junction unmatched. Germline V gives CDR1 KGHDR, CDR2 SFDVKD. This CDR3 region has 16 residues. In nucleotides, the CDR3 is TGTGCCACCAGTGATTCCACAGCGGGAGCCTTAGATACGCAGTATTTT. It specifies CATSDSTAGALDTQYF.